This T cell receptor beta chain was captured in a study of vaccination and CD4 T cells after COVID-19. Looking at the study overall: With a range of 35 to 161, the median interval from diagnosis to drawing post-COVID samples was around 93 days.

Treatment meaning: roughly 11-day PBMC culture with coronavirus spike peptide pools or control peptides (ViraFEST assay). The unexposed donor provided CD4+ T cells, which were taken before the COVID-19 pandemic (2011-2018). Of note for this clonotype: The antigen remains undetermined.

The V and J ends lost 2 bases and 6 bases respectively, with 13 bases between them. The CDR3 is 14 amino acids. Looked up from germline, CDR1 is SGHAT and CDR2 is FQNNGV. CD4+ T cells that had been cultured provided DNA sequenced with the Oncomine TCR Beta short-read assay. Genomic DNA was drawn out of CD4+ T cells grown in culture. A single record per CDR3 protein comes from TCRdb applying MiXCR to the PCR reads. The sample shows about 9,900 distinct CDR3 sequences, 30% to 40% of them seen only once. Sequencing was done on a sample of CD4+ T cells from blood, cultured in vitro. This receptor was taken from a human donor in good health. The chain employs TRBV11-2 and TRBJ2-5; D might be TRBD2 (6 bases). CDR3 sequence (DNA): TGTGCCAGCAGCTTATCAGGAGGGCAACAGACCCAGTACTTC. Its protein product is CASSLSGGQQTQYF.